Shown below are 22 T cell receptor beta chains from a single sample sequenced in a study of blood T cell repertoires in COVID-19. The repertoire was sequenced with immunoSEQ multiplex PCR; TCRdb's copy has only in-frame clones and lacks some. This sample carries tens of thousands of clones, less than 90% of them seen once, and the ten largest clones take about 7.7%. The sample consisted of peripheral blood. The receptors were gathered from a man between 60 and 70 years old with acute or convalescent COVID-19.

V is TRBV12-3 or TRBV12-4 and J is TRBJ1-2; D perhaps matches TRBD1 (5 bases). The CDR3 runs to 11 residues. V was pared by 5 bases and J by 14 bases, with 15 bases between. The CDR3 reads CASSPGTTRTF. The CDR3 region has the DNA TGTGCCAGCAGTCCAGGGACGACTAGGACCTTC.

V is TRBV7-6 and J is TRBJ2-5; D is uncertain. Deletions cut 3 bases from V and 0 bases from J, with 5 bases between. The CDR3 is 13 residues long. Germline-derived CDR1 and CDR2 are SGHVS and FNYEAQ. CDR3 loop: CASSFSYQETQYF. CDR3 DNA sequence: TGTGCCAGCAGCTTCTCGTACCAAGAGACCCAGTACTTC.

The chain has TRBV20-1 and TRBJ2-5; TRBD2 agrees at 8 bases. Trimming at V came to 3 bases and at J to 3 bases, leaving 9 bases not matched to a gene. CDR3 size: 15 residues. Germline V gene data show CDR1 as DFQATT and CDR2 as SNEGSKA (reference sequence). The DNA of the CDR3 is TGCAGTGCTAGTTTGGTAGCGGGGATGAAAGAGACCCAGTACTTC. Its translation is CSASLVAGMKETQYF.

This clone was observed a few times. V is TRBV30 and J is TRBJ1-2, with 7 bases identical to TRBD1. CDR1 and CDR2 from the germline V gene are GTSNPN and SVGIG (reference sequence). V shed 3 bases and J 5 bases; nucleotides not matched to a gene: 12. CDR3 size: 15 residues. The CDR3 protein is CAWSPNRGGWYGYTF. CDR3 nucleotide sequence: TGTGCCTGGAGCCCAAACAGGGGCGGTTGGTATGGCTACACCTTC.

The chain combines TRBV30 with TRBJ2-2; 8 bases line up with TRBD1. This CDR3 comprises 14 residues. With V trimmed by 2 bases and J by 4 bases, 3 bases remained unmatched. Germline loops: CDR1 GTSNPN, CDR2 SVGIG (reference sequence). The DNA of the CDR3 is TGTGCCTGGAGTTTTGGACAGGGCACCGGGGAGCTGTTTTTT. Its protein product is CAWSFGQGTGELFF.

V and J are TRBV21-1 and TRBJ1-2; TRBD1, the table's D call, lacks a check against the DNA. TRBV21-1 is deemed a pseudogene. This CDR3 contains 14 residues. In nucleotides, the CDR3 is TGTGCCAGCAGCAGCCAGGGGGACCCCTATGGCTACACCTTC. Translating gives CASSSQGDPYGYTF.

This clone appeared a few times. The chain employs TRBV6-5 and TRBJ1-2, with 7 bases lining up with TRBD1. Losses at the gene ends were 2 bases for V and 8 bases for J; bases not matched to a gene: 5. The CDR3 extends over 13 amino acids. Looked up from germline, CDR1 is MNHEY and CDR2 is SVGAGI. The CDR3 DNA reads TGTGCCAGCAGTTACATCAGGGGGAAAGGCTACACCTTC. Residues: CASSYIRGKGYTF.

The CDR3 nucleotides read TGTGCCAGCAGTGAGGTCGGTGATCTGGATCAGCCCCAGCATTTT. This translates into CASSEVGDLDQPQHF. J is TRBJ1-5 and V is TRBV6-1; no definite D call. The CDR3 is made up of 15 amino acids. CDR1 and CDR2 from the germline V gene are MNHNS and SASEGT. Trimming removed 3 bases from V and 5 bases from J, with 14 bases in between.

V and J are TRBV2 and TRBJ1-2; a weak D match, TRBD1 (5 bases). Deletions cut 7 bases from V and 2 bases from J, with 14 bases between. The CDR3 spans 14 residues. Germline CDR1 SNHLY, CDR2 FYNNEI. The CDR3 spells CASNLDTTNYGYTF. Here the CDR3 DNA reads TGTGCCAGCAACCTGGACACGACCAACTATGGCTACACCTTC.

J is TRBJ2-2 and V is TRBV29-1, with TRBD2 matching over 7 bases. Germline loops: CDR1 SQVTM, CDR2 ANQGSEA. Trimming took 6 bases from V and 1 from J; bases not matched to a gene: 2. CDR3 length: 13 amino acids. CDR3: CSVASGNTGELFF. In nucleotides, the CDR3 is TGCAGCGTAGCTAGCGGGAACACCGGGGAGCTGTTTTTT.

A single count supports this clone. For the CDR3, the DNA is TGCGCCAGCAGCTCGCAACAGGGGGCATGGGCCAACGTCCTGACTTTC. It translates to CASSSQQGAWANVLTF. V gene TRBV5-1 combines with J gene TRBJ2-6; the match to TRBD1 covers 9 bases. This CDR3 contains 16 residues. Trimming at V came to 3 bases and at J to 5 bases, leaving 6 bases not matched to a gene. Looked up from germline, CDR1 is SGHRS and CDR2 is YFSETQ.

V gene TRBV27 combines with J gene TRBJ1-6; D gene ambiguous. The length of the CDR3 is 13 residues. Germline values: CDR1 MNHEY, CDR2 SMNVEV (reference sequence). Trimming shortened V by 3 bases and J by 9 bases, and 9 bases separated the two germline ends. CDR3 amino acids: CASSFALSSPLHF. CDR3 in DNA: TGTGCCAGCAGTTTCGCCCTGAGTTCACCCCTCCACTTT.

The V call is TRBV30, the J call TRBJ1-1; D may be TRBD1 (5 bases). V was trimmed by 0 bases and J by 4 bases, leaving 12 bases between them. The CDR3 sequence is 14 residues long. Germline lookup yields CDR1 GTSNPN and CDR2 SVGIG (reference sequence). Here the CDR3 reads CAWSVLGGVTEAFF. The CDR3, as DNA: TGTGCCTGGAGTGTACTTGGGGGGGTCACTGAAGCTTTCTTT.

V is TRBV7-6 and J is TRBJ2-3, with 7 positions matching TRBD1. Germline CDR1 SGHVS, CDR2 FNYEAQ. Losses at the gene ends were 5 bases for V and 0 bases for J; bases not matched to a gene: 11. The CDR3 covers 17 residues. DNA for the CDR3: TGTGCCAGCAGCCTCGGGACAGCCTTACCTAGCACAGATACGCAGTATTTT. It codes for CASSLGTALPSTDTQYF.

The chain links TRBV19 to TRBJ2-3, with 8 positions matching TRBD2. Unmatched junction bases numbered 1, after V lost 1 base and J lost 1 base. This CDR3 is 15 amino acids long. CDR1 is LNHDA and CDR2 is SQIVND in the germline V gene (reference sequence). The CDR3 sequence: CASSIGSGGTDTQYF. CDR3 sequence (DNA): TGTGCCAGTAGTATAGGTAGCGGGGGCACAGATACGCAGTATTTT.

This rearrangement joins TRBV29-1 to TRBJ2-5; D is unresolved. Germline V gene sequence: CDR1 SQVTM, CDR2 ANQGSEA. V gave up 2 bases and J gave up 3 bases, with 10 bases separating them. The CDR3 is 13 residues long. For the CDR3, the DNA is TGCAGCGTTGAAATGGCTCACGAAGAGACCCAGTACTTC. Translating gives CSVEMAHEETQYF. The whole variable domain, filled in from reference TRBV29-1 and TRBJ2-5, reads SAVISQKPSRDICQRGTSLTIQCQVDSQVTMMFWYRQQPGQSLTLIATANQGSEATYESGFVIDKFPISRPNLTFSTLTVSNMSPEDSSIYLCSVEMAHEETQYFGPGTRLLVL.

The chain recombines TRBV19 with TRBJ1-2; D gene unclear. The length of the CDR3 is 15 residues. V shed 7 bases and J shed 4 bases, with 19 bases lying between them. Looked up from germline, CDR1 is LNHDA and CDR2 is SQIVND (reference sequence). The CDR3 DNA is TGTGCCAGTACCATACCAGGCTACCCGACCTATGGCTACACCTTC. It encodes CASTIPGYPTYGYTF.

This clone has only a few counts. The rearrangement uses TRBV10-3 and TRBJ2-5; TRBD2 agrees at 9 bases. Germline CDR1 is ENHRY and CDR2 is SYGVKD. Trimming at V came to 6 bases and at J to 10 bases, leaving 9 bases not matched to a gene. The CDR3 loop spans 13 amino acids. The CDR3 is CAIRYSGGSDQYF. The CDR3 bases are TGTGCCATCAGGTATAGCGGGGGAAGCGACCAGTACTTC.

This clone appeared once. The chain couples TRBV28 to TRBJ2-4; TRBD2 agrees at 7 bases. The CDR3 runs 13 residues. From germline, CDR1 is MDHEN and CDR2 SYDVKM. V gave up 6 bases and J gave up 7 bases; unmatched junction bases: 6. Here the CDR3 reads CASRLWEGNIQYF. In DNA form, the CDR3 reads TGTGCCAGCAGACTATGGGAGGGGAACATTCAGTACTTC.

The rearrangement links TRBV10-3 to TRBJ1-3; D ambiguous. V lost 4 bases to trimming and J lost 4 bases, with 8 bases between them. This CDR3 has 13 residues. Looked up from germline, CDR1 is ENHRY and CDR2 is SYGVKD. As DNA, the CDR3 is TGTGCCATCAGTGTACAGAGAGGAAACACCATATATTTT. Encoded protein: CAISVQRGNTIYF.

The chain couples TRBV21-1 to TRBJ1-5; the table gives TRBD1 as D, unverified against the DNA. TRBV21-1 is a listed pseudogene. The CDR3 has 16 residues. The CDR3 DNA is TGTGCCAGCAGCATACAGGGTCCCGATAGCAATCAGCCCCAGCATTTT. It codes for CASSIQGPDSNQPQHF.

The chain has TRBV3-1 (or the pseudogene TRBV3-2) and TRBJ1-5; 7 positions match TRBD1. Germline V gene sequence: CDR1 LGHDT, CDR2 YNNKEL (reference sequence). CDR3 length equals 16 residues. V lost 2 bases and J lost 1; bases outside the gene matches: 5. DNA for the CDR3: TGTGCCAGCAGCCAATCTTCAGGGGGAAGCAATCAGCCCCAGCATTTT. Translation gives CASSQSSGGSNQPQHF.